The rows below give T cell receptor beta chains drawn from one sample of a study of shared clonotypes between healthy human individuals. Profiled with immunoSEQ multiplex PCR; TCRdb holds only in-frame clones, not every one. The sample yields some 1,100,000 clones, approximately 80% seen once. Sequencing was done on a sample of memory CD4+ T cells from PBMCs. The receptors come from a man aged 18 to 29 in good health. Some clones in this sample may be carry-over from other donors' samples. The CDR3 runs from the conserved cysteine through the conserved F or W. Each record gives: clone size, CDR3 length, D gene, V gene, J gene, CDR3 DNA, CDR3 protein. D genes are given only for firm matches. Rows give clone size only sometimes, using once, few, many, or a class for an expanded clone.

size: -
length: 16
D: TRBD2
V: TRBV6-5
J: TRBJ2-1
DNA: TGTGCCAGCAGTTCTATAGCGGGAGGAACCTACAATGAGCAGTTCTTC
CDR3: CASSSIAGGTYNEQFF

size: few
length: 12
D: TRBD1
V: TRBV28
J: TRBJ2-7
DNA: TGTGCCAGCAGCTCTCAGACAGGGGGCGATTACTTC
CDR3: CASSSQTGGDYF

size: -
length: 11
D: -
V: TRBV28
J: TRBJ2-3
DNA: TGTGCCAGCAGTTTAGAGGGGACGCAGTATTTT
CDR3: CASSLEGTQYF

size: -
length: 15
D: -
V: TRBV7-9
J: TRBJ2-2
DNA: TGTGCCAGCAGCCTCGGGACACCAGAGCCCGGGGAGCTGTTTTTT
CDR3: CASSLGTPEPGELFF

size: -
length: 17
D: TRBD2
V: TRBV9
J: TRBJ2-3
DNA: TGTGCCAGCAGCGTAGCGGCGTTAGCGGGAGCGTTAGATACGCAGTATTTT
CDR3: CASSVAALAGALDTQYF

size: -
length: 15
D: -
V: TRBV5-4
J: TRBJ1-4
DNA: TGTGCCAGCAGCCCCTCACAGGGAGGACGAGAAAAACTGTTTTTT
CDR3: CASSPSQGGREKLFF

size: many
length: 11
D: -
V: TRBV2
J: TRBJ1-2
DNA: TGTGCCAGCAGTGAAGTGGGGAAGGAGATCTTC
CDR3: CASSEVGKEIF

size: few
length: 13
D: -
V: TRBV29-1
J: TRBJ1-1
DNA: TGCAGCGCCACCCAGGGGAAGAACACTGAAGCTTTCTTT
CDR3: CSATQGKNTEAFF

size: -
length: 12
D: -
V: TRBV6-6
J: TRBJ2-1
DNA: TGTGCCAGCAGTTCCAGAGCTGACAAGCAGTTCTTC
CDR3: CASSSRADKQFF

size: -
length: 14
D: TRBD1
V: TRBV2
J: TRBJ2-1
DNA: TGTGCCAGCAGCGGACAGGGGTCGGTTGGCGAGCAGTTCTTC
CDR3: CASSGQGSVGEQFF

size: -
length: 17
D: -
V: TRBV15
J: TRBJ2-1
DNA: TGTGCCACCAGCAGAGACGGGCCCATAAACACAAACAATGAGCAGTTCTTC
CDR3: CATSRDGPINTNNEQFF

size: -
length: 16
D: TRBD1
V: TRBV18
J: TRBJ1-3
DNA: TGTGCCAGCTCATCTGTACAGGGGGTTTCTGGAAACACCATATATTTT
CDR3: CASSSVQGVSGNTIYF

size: -
length: 16
D: -
V: TRBV27
J: TRBJ2-3
DNA: TGTGCCAGCAGTTCCCGAGGCCCTCTGGGCACAGATACGCAGTATTTT
CDR3: CASSSRGPLGTDTQYF

size: few
length: 14
D: -
V: TRBV7-6
J: TRBJ2-7
DNA: TGTGCCAGCAGCTTAGATGCGGGACCCTACGAGCAGTACTTC
CDR3: CASSLDAGPYEQYF

size: -
length: 13
D: -
V: TRBV30
J: TRBJ1-1
DNA: TGTGCCTGGAGTGTACAAGGGGCCACTGAAGCTTTCTTT
CDR3: CAWSVQGATEAFF

size: few
length: 11
D: -
V: TRBV2
J: TRBJ1-2
DNA: TGTGCCAGCCAAAGGGAAGGTGGCTACACCTTC
CDR3: CASQREGGYTF

size: -
length: 14
D: -
V: TRBV6-5
J: TRBJ1-3
DNA: TGTGCCAGCAGAATAGGCGTTCGTGGAAACACCATATATTTT
CDR3: CASRIGVRGNTIYF

size: -
length: 13
D: TRBD2
V: TRBV5-1
J: TRBJ2-5
DNA: TGCGCCAGCGGAGCGGGAGTCGGGGAGACCCAGTACTTC
CDR3: CASGAGVGETQYF

size: once
length: 14
D: TRBD1
V: TRBV6-1
J: TRBJ2-7
DNA: TGTGCCAGCAGGGATCCGGGACAGCGTTACGAGCAGTACTTC
CDR3: CASRDPGQRYEQYF

size: -
length: 15
D: -
V: TRBV2
J: TRBJ2-1
DNA: TGTGCCAGCAGTGAATCGGCTAGCGTCCGGGGTGAGCAGTTCTTC
CDR3: CASSESASVRGEQFF

size: -
length: 15
D: -
V: TRBV28
J: TRBJ1-5
DNA: TGTGCCAGCAACGGGGCGGGTAGGGGCAATCAGCCCCAGCATTTT
CDR3: CASNGAGRGNQPQHF

size: -
length: 14
D: TRBD1
V: TRBV28
J: TRBJ1-1
DNA: TGTGCCAGCAGTTACCAGGGGGCGCGCCCTGAAGCTTTCTTT
CDR3: CASSYQGARPEAFF

size: -
length: 15
D: -
V: TRBV18
J: TRBJ1-3
DNA: TGTGCCAGCTCACCAGAGGGGCGCTCTGGAAACACCATATATTTT
CDR3: CASSPEGRSGNTIYF

size: -
length: 14
D: -
V: TRBV10-1
J: TRBJ2-2
DNA: TGCGCCAGCAGTGCGACTCGACAGGTTGGAGAGCTGTTTTTT
CDR3: CASSATRQVGELFF

size: -
length: 15
D: -
V: TRBV7-9
J: TRBJ2-7
DNA: TGTGCCAGCAGCTCACACAGGGTTACCTCCTACGAGCAGTACTTC
CDR3: CASSSHRVTSYEQYF

size: -
length: 15
D: -
V: TRBV11-1
J: TRBJ2-2
DNA: TGTGCCAGCAGCTCCCTCTTCGACTCCACCGGGGAGCTGTTTTTT
CDR3: CASSSLFDSTGELFF

size: -
length: 15
D: TRBD1
V: TRBV5-1
J: TRBJ1-1
DNA: TGCGCCAGCAGCACCGGACAGGGATTGAACACTGAAGCTTTCTTT
CDR3: CASSTGQGLNTEAFF

size: -
length: 17
D: -
V: TRBV21-1
J: TRBJ1-1
DNA: TGTGCCAGCAGCAAAATGGCGGGGGACCGATGGTCCACTGAAGCTTTCTTT
CDR3: CASSKMAGDRWSTEAFF

size: -
length: 13
D: -
V: TRBV30
J: TRBJ1-3
DNA: TGTGCCTGGAGTCCGTTATCTGGAAACACCATATATTTT
CDR3: CAWSPLSGNTIYF

size: -
length: 18
D: TRBD2
V: TRBV11-3
J: TRBJ2-7
DNA: TGTGCCAGCAGCTTAGGGTATCGCGGGGCTAGCGGGGCATACGAGCAGTACTTC
CDR3: CASSLGYRGASGAYEQYF

size: -
length: 12
D: -
V: TRBV11-2
J: TRBJ2-5
DNA: TGTGCCAGCAGCTTTAGCCTGGAGACCCAGTACTTC
CDR3: CASSFSLETQYF

size: -
length: 15
D: -
V: TRBV6-5
J: TRBJ2-1
DNA: TGTGCCAGCAGTTACTCTGGGTTCTCCTACAATGAGCAGTTCTTC
CDR3: CASSYSGFSYNEQFF

size: -
length: 13
D: -
V: TRBV7-8
J: TRBJ2-2
DNA: TGTGCCAGCAGCTTACCCGGTTCCGGGGAGCTGTTTTTT
CDR3: CASSLPGSGELFF

size: -
length: 13
D: -
V: TRBV2
J: TRBJ1-2
DNA: TGTGCCAGCAGTGAAAGAGGGGTTTATGGCTACACCTTC
CDR3: CASSERGVYGYTF

size: -
length: 13
D: -
V: TRBV19
J: TRBJ2-2
DNA: TGTGCCAGTAGTCTACAGGGAGCCGGGGAGCTGTTTTTT
CDR3: CASSLQGAGELFF

size: -
length: 15
D: TRBD1
V: TRBV19
J: TRBJ2-3
DNA: TGTGCCAGTAGTGCAGACAGGGGCTACACAGATACGCAGTATTTT
CDR3: CASSADRGYTDTQYF

size: -
length: 9
D: -
V: TRBV20-1
J: TRBJ1-1
DNA: TGCAGTGCTACCCCGCGAGCTTTCTTT
CDR3: CSATPRAFF

size: -
length: 14
D: TRBD1
V: TRBV28
J: TRBJ1-1
DNA: TGTGCCAGCAGTTCGGACAGGGCCCTGATCGAAGCTTTCTTT
CDR3: CASSSDRALIEAFF

size: -
length: 17
D: TRBD1
V: TRBV28
J: TRBJ2-1
DNA: TGTGCCAGCAGCCTTATAGGACAGGGAGGCTCCTACAATGAGCAGTTCTTC
CDR3: CASSLIGQGGSYNEQFF

size: once
length: 14
D: -
V: TRBV7-8
J: TRBJ1-2
DNA: TGTGCCAGCGCGGGATGGGGTCCTAACTATGGCTACACCTTC
CDR3: CASAGWGPNYGYTF

size: many
length: 17
D: -
V: TRBV4-1
J: TRBJ2-2
DNA: TGCGCCAGCAGCCAAGGGCGGGCAAGAGGAAACACCGGGGAGCTGTTTTTT
CDR3: CASSQGRARGNTGELFF